This is a list of T cell receptor beta chains from one sample in a study of shared clonotypes between healthy human individuals. TCRdb keeps only in-frame clones here, not all; method: immunoSEQ multiplex PCR. The repertoire holds hundreds of thousands of clones, approximately 95% seen once, with 0.06% in the top ten. Sequencing was performed on naive CD4+ T cells sorted from blood. These receptor sequences come from a woman in her twenties or thirties in good health. The CDR3 runs from the conserved cysteine through the conserved F or W. D genes are given only for firm matches. The listing skips clone size in some rows; elsewhere it reads once, few, many or a size class.

size,V,J,D,CDR3,DNA
-,TRBV29-1,TRBJ2-1,-,CSVEIFGRGAYNEQFF,TGCAGCGTTGAAATTTTTGGTAGGGGCGCGTACAATGAGCAGTTCTTC
-,TRBV6-1,TRBJ2-2,TRBD1,CASRSTGGAGELFF,TGTGCCAGCAGGAGTACAGGGGGTGCCGGGGAGCTGTTTTTT
-,TRBV29-1,TRBJ2-5,-,CSVCQIRGETQYF,TGCAGCGTATGTCAAATCCGGGGGGAGACCCAGTACTTC
-,TRBV5-1,TRBJ2-1,-,CASTLSGLLSNEQFF,TGCGCCAGTACTCTTAGCGGCCTCCTTAGCAATGAGCAGTTCTTC
-,TRBV9,TRBJ1-3,-,CASSVGGQGAGNTIYF,TGTGCCAGCAGCGTTGGGGGGCAGGGAGCTGGAAACACCATATATTTT
-,TRBV19,TRBJ2-7,TRBD2,CASSITSGTGEQYF,TGTGCCAGTAGTATTACTAGCGGGACGGGGGAGCAGTACTTC
-,TRBV28,TRBJ2-1,TRBD2,CASSPGIGGSWNEQFF,TGTGCCAGCAGCCCTGGGATCGGCGGGAGTTGGAATGAGCAGTTCTTC
-,TRBV19,TRBJ1-4,-,CASSAGRSEKLFF,TGTGCCAGTAGTGCCGGGAGGAGTGAAAAACTGTTTTTT
-,TRBV27,TRBJ2-1,TRBD1,CASSGTGDSYNEQFF,TGTGCCAGCAGTGGGACAGGGGACTCCTACAATGAGCAGTTCTTC
-,TRBV5-4,TRBJ2-7,TRBD1,CASSSKVTGWNEQYF,TGTGCCAGCAGTTCGAAGGTGACAGGGTGGAACGAGCAGTACTTC
-,TRBV19,TRBJ1-5,-,CASSPGRHQPQHF,TGTGCCAGTAGTCCGGGACGCCATCAGCCCCAGCATTTT
-,TRBV19,TRBJ2-7,-,CASRTTGSLGEQYF,TGTGCCAGTAGAACCACGGGATCTCTGGGCGAGCAGTACTTC
-,TRBV28,TRBJ2-6,TRBD1,CASRRRTGVSGANVLTF,TGTGCCAGCAGGAGAAGGACAGGGGTCTCTGGGGCCAACGTCCTGACTTTC
-,TRBV20-1,TRBJ1-2,-,CSARTASGYTF,TGCAGTGCGCGGACAGCCTCGGGCTACACCTTC
-,TRBV5-1,TRBJ2-7,-,CASSLSGGDLNEQYF,TGCGCCAGCAGCTTGTCCGGGGGAGATCTGAACGAGCAGTACTTC
-,TRBV5-6,TRBJ1-1,TRBD1,CASSLYRGLSTEAFF,TGTGCCAGCAGCTTGTACAGGGGGCTTAGCACTGAAGCTTTCTTT
-,TRBV9,TRBJ2-1,-,CASSPTANEQFF,TGTGCCAGCAGCCCGACAGCCAATGAGCAGTTCTTC
few,TRBV7-9,TRBJ2-7,TRBD2,CASSLPGLAGDHEQYF,TGTGCCAGCAGTCTACCTGGGCTAGCGGGAGACCACGAGCAGTACTTC
-,TRBV27,TRBJ2-7,TRBD1,CASIRQGDNEQYF,TGTGCCAGCATTCGACAGGGAGACAACGAGCAGTACTTC
-,TRBV28,TRBJ1-5,-,CASSVAGSSNQPQHF,TGTGCCAGCAGCGTTGCTGGTTCTAGCAATCAGCCCCAGCATTTT
few,TRBV6-5,TRBJ2-7,-,CASSPDITTYEQYF,TGTGCCAGCAGTCCGGACATCACGACATACGAGCAGTACTTC
-,TRBV5-1,TRBJ2-7,-,CASSLGDTPYYEQYF,TGCGCCAGCAGCTTGGGGGACACTCCCTATTACGAGCAGTACTTC
-,TRBV5-1,TRBJ2-2,-,CASSLDPGPGELFF,TGCGCCAGCAGCTTGGATCCGGGACCCGGGGAGCTGTTTTTT
-,TRBV7-9,TRBJ1-2,-,CASSLVISPDANYGYTF,TGTGCCAGCAGCTTAGTCATTAGTCCAGACGCTAACTATGGCTACACCTTC
-,TRBV19,TRBJ1-2,TRBD1,CASTQSGTGDYGYTF,TGTGCCAGTACCCAATCGGGGACAGGGGACTATGGCTACACCTTC
-,TRBV18,TRBJ2-7,-,CASSPSDRTYEQYF,TGTGCCAGCTCACCTTCTGACAGGACCTACGAGCAGTACTTC
-,TRBV5-4,TRBJ2-7,TRBD2,CASSSWGLAGLEQYF,TGTGCCAGCAGCTCTTGGGGACTAGCGGGACTCGAGCAGTACTTC
-,TRBV6-5,TRBJ1-2,-,CASSYVKSRGGYTF,TGTGCCAGCAGTTACGTAAAATCACGGGGAGGCTACACCTTC
-,TRBV28,TRBJ2-1,-,CASRGWRAREQFF,TGTGCCAGCAGGGGATGGAGGGCCAGGGAGCAGTTCTTC
-,TRBV6-1,TRBJ1-5,-,CASSESSYQPQHF,TGTGCCAGCAGTGAGTCAAGTTATCAGCCCCAGCATTTT
once,TRBV10-1,TRBJ2-2,-,CASRRRKSNSNTGELFF,TGCGCCAGCCGGCGACGAAAGTCTAACAGTAACACCGGGGAGCTGTTTTTT
once,TRBV28,TRBJ2-7,TRBD2,CASSSPGTSGLRSPGYEQYF,TGTGCCAGCAGTTCGCCCGGGACTAGCGGGCTGAGGTCCCCGGGCTACGAGCAGTACTTC
-,TRBV7-8,TRBJ2-7,TRBD1,CASSPNRKGAEQYF,TGTGCCAGCAGCCCAAACAGAAAGGGGGCAGAGCAGTACTTC
-,TRBV19,TRBJ1-5,-,CASSIFSGARGNQPQHF,TGTGCCAGTAGTATCTTTTCAGGGGCACGGGGCAATCAGCCCCAGCATTTT
-,TRBV27,TRBJ1-2,-,CASSFRGDRYGYTF,TGTGCCAGCAGTTTCAGGGGAGACCGCTATGGCTACACCTTC
-,TRBV5-1,TRBJ1-1,-,CASSPGPGNTEAFF,TGCGCCAGCAGCCCGGGCCCCGGGAACACTGAAGCTTTCTTT
-,TRBV5-1,TRBJ2-7,-,CASSLGDRLEQYF,TGCGCCAGCAGCTTGGGGGACCGCCTCGAGCAGTACTTC
once,TRBV9,TRBJ1-5,-,CASSVASDSNQPQHF,TGTGCCAGCAGCGTAGCCTCTGATAGCAATCAGCCCCAGCATTTT
-,TRBV28,TRBJ2-7,TRBD2,CASRTGGAYEQYF,TGTGCCAGCAGGACGGGGGGTGCGTACGAGCAGTACTTC
-,TRBV10-1,TRBJ2-7,-,CASRTALARSYEQYF,TGCGCCAGCAGAACCGCCCTAGCGCGTTCCTACGAGCAGTACTTC
-,TRBV10-3,TRBJ1-1,-,CAISESTTGNTEAFF,TGTGCCATCAGTGAGTCGACCACGGGAAACACTGAAGCTTTCTTT
-,TRBV2,TRBJ2-1,TRBD1,CASTSTGRIRNEQFF,TGTGCCAGTACCTCGACAGGGAGAATTAGAAATGAGCAGTTCTTC
-,TRBV2,TRBJ1-5,-,CASNTRGQPQHF,TGTGCCAGCAACACCCGTGGGCAGCCCCAGCATTTT
-,TRBV15,TRBJ2-1,-,CATSRAQLGSYNEQFF,TGTGCCACCAGCAGAGCCCAGTTGGGATCCTACAATGAGCAGTTCTTC
-,TRBV7-8,TRBJ2-2,TRBD2,CASSSGVAGEGTGELFF,TGTGCCAGCAGCTCGGGGGTAGCGGGAGAGGGTACCGGGGAGCTGTTTTTT
-,TRBV27,TRBJ2-7,-,CASSSGTTYEQYF,TGTGCCAGCAGTTCCGGGACAACTTACGAGCAGTACTTC
-,TRBV19,TRBJ2-7,TRBD2,CASTRGHRTSGNYEQYF,TGTGCCAGTACCCGAGGGCACCGGACTAGCGGGAATTACGAGCAGTACTTC
-,TRBV6-5,TRBJ1-2,TRBD1,CASSARQGTYGYTF,TGTGCCAGCAGTGCAAGACAGGGGACCTATGGCTACACCTTC
-,TRBV6-5,TRBJ1-2,TRBD1,CASRPDREYGYTF,TGTGCCAGCAGACCGGACAGGGAGTATGGCTACACCTTC
-,TRBV27,TRBJ2-7,TRBD2,CASRRGASGSWNEQYF,TGTGCCAGCAGGAGGGGGGCTAGCGGGAGTTGGAACGAGCAGTACTTC
-,TRBV10-2,TRBJ2-7,TRBD2,CASSDASTSGLIYEQYF,TGCGCCAGCAGTGATGCCTCGACTAGCGGCCTCATCTACGAGCAGTACTTC
-,TRBV5-1,TRBJ2-2,-,CASSLGTTGELFF,TGCGCCAGCAGCTTAGGGACTACCGGGGAGCTGTTTTTT
-,TRBV19,TRBJ2-6,-,CASSKGGPPGANVLTF,TGTGCCAGTAGTAAGGGCGGGCCACCTGGGGCCAACGTCCTGACTTTC
-,TRBV7-3,TRBJ2-2,TRBD2,CASSSGLAGSGELFF,TGTGCCAGCAGCTCCGGACTAGCGGGAAGTGGGGAGCTGTTTTTT
-,TRBV19,TRBJ1-1,-,CASSLFSGGRGTEAFF,TGTGCCAGTAGCCTCTTCTCGGGGGGAAGGGGCACTGAAGCTTTCTTT
-,TRBV30,TRBJ1-4,-,CAWSFGGKNEKLFF,TGTGCCTGGAGTTTTGGCGGAAAAAATGAAAAACTGTTTTTT
-,TRBV19,TRBJ2-1,-,CASSTGERLRGYNEQFF,TGTGCCAGTAGTACCGGTGAGAGACTACGGGGTTACAATGAGCAGTTCTTC
-,TRBV10-3,TRBJ2-7,TRBD1,CAISGGQGTTEQYF,TGTGCCATCAGTGGGGGACAGGGCACCACCGAGCAGTACTTC
once,TRBV10-3,TRBJ1-2,-,CAISELRTSDYHGYTF,TGTGCCATCAGTGAGTTGAGGACCTCGGACTATCATGGCTACACCTTC
-,TRBV29-1,TRBJ2-2,TRBD2,CSVEGEGGKNTGELFF,TGCAGCGTTGAGGGGGAGGGAGGGAAGAACACCGGGGAGCTGTTTTTT